This is a list of T cell receptor beta chains from one sample in a study of blood T cell repertoires in COVID-19. Generated by immunoSEQ multiplex PCR, the TCRdb table keeps only in-frame clones and is missing some. The table includes approximately 400,000 clones, roughly 90% detected once. Sequenced sample: peripheral blood. The receptor source for this set is a man aged 35 to 55 with acute or convalescent COVID-19. CDR3s include the opening cysteine and the closing phenylalanine or tryptophan. The D gene is left open where the match is weak.

j_call d_call v_call cdr3_aa
TRBJ1-5 NA TRBV21-1 CASRRQYQGKRQPQHF
TRBJ1-2 NA TRBV7-9 CASSLEGGGTYGYTF
TRBJ2-1 TRBD2 TRBV2 CASSDLAGAGEQFF
TRBJ1-2 NA TRBV11-3 CASSQQGKIGDGYTF
TRBJ1-1 NA TRBV24-1 CATRKGQGTEAFF
TRBJ2-2 NA TRBV6-5 CASSYQYGELFF
TRBJ2-5 NA TRBV21-1 CASSKLVVGQGQETQYF
TRBJ2-1 NA TRBV12-3/TRBV12-4 CASSRGSYNEQFF
TRBJ2-7 NA TRBV9 CASSVDYQTSQYF
TRBJ1-1 NA TRBV19 CAGARNRDTEAFF
TRBJ1-1 NA TRBV7-8 CASSLGGITEAFF
TRBJ1-3 TRBD1 TRBV7-2 CASSIRGQSGNTIYF
TRBJ2-3 NA TRBV7-2 CASSLAAGPDTQYF
TRBJ1-6 TRBD1 TRBV3-1/TRBV3-2 CASSRGDRVGSPLHF
TRBJ1-1 NA TRBV20-1 CSASGPYGNTEAFF
TRBJ2-5 TRBD2 TRBV5-6 CASSFGLAGTQETQYF
TRBJ2-5 TRBD1 TRBV11-2 CASSLVQGVVEETQYF
TRBJ1-5 NA TRBV5-1 CASSPAAGGSQPQHF
TRBJ2-5 TRBD1 TRBV5-4 CASSLPGTAKETQYF
TRBJ1-6 NA TRBV1 CTSSQDSTDNSPLHF
TRBJ2-1 NA TRBV19 CASSILGASYNEQFF
TRBJ2-5 TRBD2 TRBV29-1 CSVPRGGGATETQYF
TRBJ2-3 TRBD2 TRBV11-2 CASSFGPAGGDTQYF
TRBJ2-3 TRBD2 TRBV5-1 CASSQSGRRDTQYF
TRBJ2-7 TRBD1 TRBV18 CASSLQPTGMDEQYF
TRBJ2-3 TRBD2 TRBV11-2 CASSLGLAVGDTQYF
TRBJ1-1 NA TRBV4-3 CASSLGGGWTEAFF
TRBJ1-4 NA TRBV28 CASSLWRGGGEKLFF
TRBJ2-7 TRBD2 TRBV5-6 CASSSLLAGRYEQYF
TRBJ1-6 NA TRBV6-5 CASKIDSINSPLHF
TRBJ1-1 TRBD1 TRBV19 CASKTGVVHTEAFF
TRBJ2-2 NA TRBV10-3 CAIRPQGLNTGELFF
TRBJ2-2 NA TRBV28 CASSFPGNTGELFF
TRBJ2-5 TRBD2 TRBV7-9 CASSLFGRGGEETQYF
TRBJ1-1 NA TRBV9 CASSVVISGSEAFF
TRBJ1-4 TRBD1 TRBV7-2 CASSLAGTGRGGEKLFF
TRBJ2-1 TRBD2 TRBV5-1 CASSAGLAGGYNEQFF
TRBJ1-1 NA TRBV6-5 CASSRGTEAFF
TRBJ1-4 TRBD1 TRBV18 CASFSEGAGEKLFF
TRBJ1-1 NA TRBV7-2 CASSLQVDTEAFF
TRBJ2-3 NA TRBV7-2 CASSFFTQGRDTQYF
TRBJ2-7 TRBD2 TRBV7-6 CASMSGSGYEQYF
TRBJ2-3 NA TRBV18 CASSGGQATDTQYF
TRBJ1-2 NA TRBV19 CASLSQGTGGYTF
TRBJ2-1 TRBD2 TRBV5-4 CASSTNSGSSYNEQFF
TRBJ2-7 NA TRBV4-1 CASSQGQGPTYEQYF
TRBJ2-2 NA TRBV9 CASSPRPGGFTGELFF
TRBJ2-7 NA TRBV27 CASSFTGDYEQYF
TRBJ1-1 NA TRBV11-1 CASSPGGRANTEAFF
TRBJ2-5 TRBD2 TRBV5-4 CASSDPAEIAGGWTQYF
TRBJ2-5 TRBD1 TRBV4-1 CASSQEEGQGAETQYF
TRBJ2-2 NA TRBV28 CASSFAGELFF
TRBJ2-2 TRBD2 TRBV28 CASSLWGTGGFTGELFF
TRBJ2-7 TRBD1 TRBV2 CASRFDRDSYEQYF
TRBJ2-1 TRBD2 TRBV7-9 CASSSGLAGVWNEQFF
TRBJ1-3 NA TRBV15 CATSREAGQRNGLSGNTIYF
TRBJ1-6 TRBD1 TRBV18 CASSPGQSNSPLHF
TRBJ2-1 NA TRBV28 CASRASYNEQFF
TRBJ2-1 TRBD2 TRBV5-1 CASSLVTSEDNEQFF
TRBJ1-2 TRBD1 TRBV11-2 CASSLRDRGGYGYAF